The 5 T cell receptor beta chains given below trace back to one sample, sequenced in a study of T cell repertoires in cytomegalovirus infection. TCRdb ran MiXCR on the reads and lists one entry per CDR3 protein. The sample consists of roughly 700,000 distinct CDR3 sequences, roughly 33% of them appearing once. No antigen is known for these receptors. Sample: cultured PBMCs, taken from culture after CMV antigen stimulation. Receptor source: a human donor in good health (CMV status not recorded). Some clones in this sample may be carry-over from other donors' samples.

This clonotype was recorded at least ten times. The chain joins TRBV7-2 to TRBJ2-2; 8 positions agree with TRBD2. The junction had 0 bases not matched to a gene; V was cut back by 3 bases and J by 0 bases. The V gene's germline CDR1 is SGHTA and CDR2 FQGNSA. The CDR3 runs to 15 residues. The CDR3 sequence is CASSFSGANTGELFF. The CDR3 DNA is TGTGCCAGCAGCTTTAGCGGGGCGAACACCGGGGAGCTGTTTTTT. The full variable domain, rest sourced from reference TRBV7-2 and TRBJ2-2, is GAGVSQSPSNKVTEKGKDVELRCDPISGHTALYWYRQSLGQGLEFLIYFQGNSAPDKSGLPSDRFSAERTGGSVSTLTIQRTQQEDSAVYLCASSFSGANTGELFFGEGSRLTVL.

The rearrangement uses TRBV4-1 and TRBJ1-1, with D perhaps matching TRBD1 (5 bases). V lost 0 bases, J lost 1 base, and 12 bases lay in between. Germline assignment: CDR1 MGHRA and CDR2 YSYEKL. This CDR3 is 16 amino acids long. CDR3 sequence: CASSQEVGAANTEAFF. In DNA, the CDR3 is TGCGCCAGCAGCCAAGAGGTCGGGGCAGCGAACACTGAAGCTTTCTTT.

The chain couples TRBV4-3 to TRBJ1-5; 7 nucleotides line up with TRBD1. Germline V gives CDR1 LGHNA, CDR2 YSLEER. Trimming took 0 bases from V and 9 from J; bases not matched to a gene: 8. This CDR3 spans 15 amino acids. CDR3 in amino acids: CASSQDARQGGPQHF. CDR3 nucleotides: TGCGCCAGCAGCCAAGATGCCCGACAGGGCGGGCCCCAGCATTTT.

The chain has TRBV7-2 and TRBJ1-6; no clear D gene. The V gene's germline CDR1 is SGHTA and CDR2 FQGNSA. CDR3 size: 16 residues. V gave up 5 bases and J gave up 4 bases, with 15 bases separating them. This chain's CDR3 is CASSERISYYNSPLHF. The CDR3 bases are TGTGCCAGCAGCGAGAGGATTAGTTATTATAATTCACCCCTCCACTTT.

The CDR3 region is CASTIFPVTIEQFF. The CDR3 bases are TGTGCCAGCACTATTTTCCCAGTCACTATTGAGCAGTTCTTC. This rearrangement joins TRBV6-2 or TRBV6-3 to TRBJ2-1; D not certain. Germline V gene sequence: CDR1 MNHEY, CDR2 SVGEGT. The ends were cut back, 7 bases at V and 9 bases at J, with 19 bases in the middle. The CDR3 has 14 amino acids.